These 32 T cell receptor beta chains came from one sample sequenced in a study of cytomegalovirus exposure and HLA in healthy donors. Sequencing was performed with immunoSEQ multiplex PCR; in TCRdb, only in-frame clones are kept and a portion is missing. The table has around 98,000 clones, about 90% seen once; the top ten hold about 6.5%. Material for sequencing was PBMCs. The receptor set was obtained from a man younger than 35 in good health and CMV-seropositive.

This clone occurred a few times. The chain combines TRBV5-6 with TRBJ2-3, with 9 bases that match TRBD2. Germline assignment: CDR1 SGHDT and CDR2 YYEEEE. After removal of 0 bases from V and 9 bases from J, the junction contained 2 bases not matched to a gene. The CDR3 consists of 13 residues. For the CDR3, the DNA is TGTGCCAGCAGCTTGGAGCTAGCGGGGACGCAGTATTTT. It specifies CASSLELAGTQYF.

The chain has TRBV7-2 and TRBJ1-3; a weak D match, TRBD1 (5 bases). V was cut by 5 bases and J by 4 bases, with 9 bases left in between. This CDR3 is 13 amino acids long. Germline-derived CDR1 and CDR2 are SGHTA and FQGNSA. The CDR3 nucleotides read TGTGCCAGCAGCGAAGCAGGGGGAAACACCATATATTTT. Amino acid sequence: CASSEAGGNTIYF.

The genes are TRBV23-1 and TRBJ2-4, with D unclear. TRBV23-1 is assigned to the ORF class and has an uncertain function. The CDR3 consists of 10 residues. Trimming cost V 6 bases and J 7 bases, with 4 bases left between them. CDR3 amino acids: CASSRNIQYF. The CDR3 DNA reads TGCGCCAGCAGCCGGAACATTCAGTACTTC.

The chain links TRBV14 to TRBJ2-5; tentative D call: TRBD2 (5 bases). The J call could be wrong; TRBJ2-7 is a better fit for the DNA end. Germline values: CDR1 SGHDN, CDR2 FVKESK. The CDR3 extends over 14 amino acids. The CDR3 bases are TGTGCCAGCAGCCTTTATATCGGGGTGTACGAGCAGTACTTC. Protein sequence: CASSLYIGVYEQYF.

The chain is built from TRBV4-3 and TRBJ1-5, with 7 bases fitting TRBD1. CDR1 and CDR2 from the germline V gene are LGHNA and YSLEER. The J segment lost 5 bases and the V segment lost 0 bases, leaving 16 bases of the junction unmatched. The CDR3 totals 19 residues. Here the CDR3 reads CASSQELSEGAHPYQPQHF. DNA for the CDR3: TGCGCCAGCAGCCAAGAATTATCAGAGGGGGCCCACCCATATCAGCCCCAGCATTTT.

CDR3 protein: CASSFSRTGELFF. The CDR3 DNA sequence: TGTGCCAGCAGCTTTTCGAGGACCGGGGAGCTGTTTTTT. The chain combines TRBV7-6 with TRBJ2-2; the D is unclear. The V gene's germline CDR1 is SGHVS and CDR2 FNYEAQ. V lost 3 bases and J lost 5, with 7 bases in between. The CDR3 loop spans 13 amino acids.

The chain couples TRBV5-6 to TRBJ2-5; tentatively, D is TRBD1 (6 bases). The CDR3 sequence is 15 residues long. Germline V lookup: CDR1 SGHDT, CDR2 YYEEEE. The V end lost 2 bases, the J end lost 1 base, and 12 bases lay between the germline ends. The DNA of the CDR3 is TGTGCCAGCAGCTTTATCGGACAGATCCAAGAGACCCAGTACTTC. This translates into CASSFIGQIQETQYF.

This clone was recorded a few times. This chain uses TRBV19 with TRBJ2-7; 10 bases agree with TRBD1. J lost 4 bases, V lost 8 bases, and 5 bases had no gene match. The CDR3 is 13 amino acids. CDR1 and CDR2 (germline): LNHDA, SQIVND (reference sequence). The CDR3 is CASHGTGEYEQYF. The CDR3 bases are TGTGCCAGTCACGGGACAGGGGAATACGAGCAGTACTTC. The whole variable domain, remainder taken from reference TRBV19 and TRBJ2-7, is DGGITQSPKYLFRKEGQNVTLSCEQNLNHDAMYWYRQDPGQGLRLIYYSQIVNDFQKGDIAEGYSVSREKKESFPLTVTSAQKNPTAFYLCASHGTGEYEQYFGPGTRLTVT.

This clone turned up a few times. This chain uses TRBV5-1 with TRBJ2-7, with D perhaps matching TRBD2 (6 bases). Germline CDR1 reads SGHRS; CDR2 reads YFSETQ. V lost 0 bases to trimming and J lost 5 bases, with 12 bases between them. CDR3 size: 14 residues. Here the CDR3 reads CASSLATGVNEQYF. CDR3 bases: TGCGCCAGCAGCTTGGCTACGGGAGTGAACGAGCAGTACTTC.

J is TRBJ1-2 and V is TRBV18; D gene unclear. Trimming took off 2 bases at V and 2 bases at J, with 9 bases between the two ends. The CDR3 contains 14 residues. The germline gives CDR1 KGHSH, CDR2 LQKENI. The CDR3 is CASSPSRANYGYTF. CDR3 in DNA: TGTGCCAGCTCACCATCGCGAGCAAACTATGGCTACACCTTC. The full variable domain, rest sourced from reference TRBV18 and TRBJ1-2, is NAGVMQNPRHLVRRRGQEARLRCSPMKGHSHVYWYRQLPEEGLKFMVYLQKENIIDESGMPKERFSAEFPKEGPSILRIQQVVRGDSAAYFCASSPSRANYGYTFGSGTRLTVV.

The rearrangement uses TRBV9 and TRBJ2-1; possible D gene TRBD2, 6 bases. The V gene lost 0 bases and the J gene lost 4 bases, with 11 bases spanning the gap. Germline CDR1 is SGDLS and CDR2 is YYNGEE. The CDR3 is made up of 15 amino acids. CDR3 in amino acids: CASSVDSGIYNEQFF. CDR3 DNA: TGTGCCAGCAGCGTAGATAGCGGTATATACAATGAGCAGTTCTTC.

The V call is TRBV27, the J call TRBJ2-4; weak D call: TRBD2 (5 bases). Germline-derived CDR1 and CDR2 are MNHEY and SMNVEV (reference sequence). Deletions cut 2 bases from V and 0 bases from J, with 11 bases between. The CDR3 length is 16 residues. The CDR3 spells CASSLTGNLAKNIQYF. CDR3 in DNA: TGTGCCAGCAGTTTAACCGGGAATCTAGCCAAAAACATTCAGTACTTC.

This chain connects TRBV10-3 to TRBJ2-7, with TRBD1 matching 7 bases. CDR3 length: 14 amino acids. Germline CDR1 ENHRY, CDR2 SYGVKD. V was pared by 4 bases and J by 4 bases, with 7 bases of the junction left unmatched. CDR3 nucleotide sequence: TGTGCCATCAGTGTTGTCGAGGGGGCGTACGAGCAGTACTTC. Translated: CAISVVEGAYEQYF.

The chain couples TRBV14 to TRBJ2-7; D ambiguous. V shed 2 bases and J shed 2 bases, with 16 bases lying between them. CDR1 is SGHDN, CDR2 FVKESK, per germline. The CDR3 extends over 16 amino acids. The CDR3 bases are TGTGCCAGCAGCCAAACCCCTCCGACAAATACCTACGAGCAGTACTTC. Encoded protein: CASSQTPPTNTYEQYF. The full variable domain, with the rest looked up from reference TRBV14 and TRBJ2-7, is EAGVTQFPSHSVIEKGQTVTLRCDPISGHDNLYWYRRVMGKEIKFLLHFVKESKQDESGMPNNRFLAERTGGTYSTLKVQPAELEDSGVYFCASSQTPPTNTYEQYFGPGTRLTVT.

The gene calls are TRBV11-3 and TRBJ2-5; no clear D gene. Trimming took 3 bases from V and 2 from J, leaving 10 bases between them. Germline V gene lookup returns CDR1 SGHNT and CDR2 YENEEA. The CDR3 runs 14 residues. The chain's CDR3 is CASSFFSGQETQYF. In DNA form, the CDR3 reads TGTGCCAGCAGCTTCTTTTCAGGTCAAGAGACCCAGTACTTC.

The chain recombines TRBV5-4 with TRBJ2-5, with 12 nucleotides matching TRBD1. The CDR3 runs 15 residues. Trimming removed 4 bases from V and 6 bases from J; junction bases left unmatched: 7. Germline CDR1 is SGHNT and CDR2 is YYREEE (reference sequence). The CDR3 DNA is TGTGCCAGCAGCACCGGGACAGGGGGCGCAAAGACCCAGTACTTC. Translated, it gives CASSTGTGGAKTQYF.

The genes are TRBV5-1 and TRBJ2-7, with TRBD1 as a possible D gene (7 bases). V lost 4 bases and J lost 5, with 19 bases in between. Looked up from germline, CDR1 is SGHRS and CDR2 is YFSETQ. The CDR3 contains 15 residues. CDR3 in DNA: TGCGCCAGCAGCCGCTCGACAGGGAGGCTAGACGAGCAGTACTTC. It yields the protein CASSRSTGRLDEQYF. The whole variable domain, remainder taken from reference TRBV5-1 and TRBJ2-7, is KAGVTQTPRYLIKTRGQQVTLSCSPISGHRSVSWYQQTPGQGLQFLFEYFSETQRNKGNFPGRFSGRQFSNSRSEMNVSTLELGDSALYLCASSRSTGRLDEQYFGPGTRLTVT.

This clone turned up a few times. This chain connects TRBV5-6 to TRBJ1-4; 8 nucleotides line up with TRBD1. Germline V gene lookup returns CDR1 SGHDT and CDR2 YYEEEE. The CDR3 has 17 amino acids. V shed 4 bases, J shed 7 bases, and the junction held 15 bases outside the gene matches. CDR3 sequence reads: CASSLGQGGRAGEKLFF. CDR3 nucleotides: TGTGCCAGCAGCCTTGGACAGGGAGGGCGCGCGGGTGAAAAACTGTTTTTT. Drawing the rest from reference TRBV5-6 and TRBJ1-4, the complete variable domain is DAGVTQSPTHLIKTRGQQVTLRCSPKSGHDTVSWYQQALGQGPQFIFQYYEEEERQRGNFPDRFSGHQFPNYSSELNVNALLLGDSALYLCASSLGQGGRAGEKLFFGSGTQLSVL.

V and J are TRBV29-1 and TRBJ2-3; TRBD2 agrees at 7 bases. J was trimmed by 0 bases and V by 2 bases; bases with no gene match: 2. This CDR3 is 14 amino acids long. CDR1 and CDR2 (germline): SQVTM, ANQGSEA. The CDR3 DNA follows: TGCAGCGTTGAACTAGCGGAGAGCACAGATACGCAGTATTTT. Its translation is CSVELAESTDTQYF.

This sequence joins TRBV7-3 and TRBJ2-1; 13 bases are shared with TRBD2. Germline-derived CDR1 and CDR2 are SGHTA and FQGTGA. Trimming removed 5 bases from V and 7 bases from J; junction bases left unmatched: 20. CDR3 length equals 20 residues. DNA of the CDR3: TGTGCCAGCAGCCCACAACCCCGAGGACTAGCGGGAGTGGGGGGAAATGAGCAGTTCTTC. Its protein is CASSPQPRGLAGVGGNEQFF. The full variable domain, rest sourced from reference TRBV7-3 and TRBJ2-1, is GAGVSQTPSNKVTEKGKYVELRCDPISGHTALYWYRQSLGQGPEFLIYFQGTGAADDSGLPNDRFFAVRPEGSVSTLKIQRTERGDSAVYLCASSPQPRGLAGVGGNEQFFGPGTRLTVL.

This clone appeared once. The gene calls are TRBV19 and TRBJ2-2; D might be TRBD2 (5 bases). This CDR3 is built from 14 residues. Germline V CDR1 and CDR2: LNHDA, SQIVND (reference sequence). V was trimmed by 6 bases and J by 1 base, leaving 9 bases between them. CDR3 region: CASRQAGNTGELFF. CDR3 coding DNA: TGTGCCAGTAGGCAGGCGGGGAACACCGGGGAGCTGTTTTTT. Full variable domain (remainder filled in from reference TRBV19 and TRBJ2-2): DGGITQSPKYLFRKEGQNVTLSCEQNLNHDAMYWYRQDPGQGLRLIYYSQIVNDFQKGDIAEGYSVSREKKESFPLTVTSAQKNPTAFYLCASRQAGNTGELFFGEGSRLTVL.

V gene TRBV7-9 combines with J gene TRBJ1-2, with a tentative D call TRBD1 (6 bases). The germline V gene has CDR1 SEHNR and CDR2 FQNEAQ (reference sequence). The germline V and J ends were trimmed by 5 bases and 6 bases, with 13 bases remaining between them. CDR3 size: 13 residues. CDR3 residues: CASSQTGYDGYTF. The CDR3 bases are TGTGCCAGCAGCCAAACAGGGTACGATGGCTACACCTTC.

The chain couples TRBV19 to TRBJ2-7, with 12 bases aligning to TRBD1. The germline V gene encodes CDR1 LNHDA and CDR2 SQIVND (reference sequence). V lost 8 bases, J lost 6 bases, and 11 bases stayed unmatched. The CDR3 has 15 residues. The CDR3 region is CASRQAGQGAGEQYF. The CDR3 DNA reads TGTGCCAGTCGACAAGCGGGACAGGGGGCCGGCGAGCAGTACTTC.

This rearrangement joins TRBV29-1 to TRBJ2-7; the match to TRBD2 covers 11 bases. Germline-derived CDR1 and CDR2 are SQVTM and ANQGSEA. V shed 0 bases and J 5 bases; nucleotides not matched to a gene: 6. The CDR3 contains 15 residues. The CDR3 reads CSVEEDTSGSDEQYF. For the CDR3, the DNA is TGCAGCGTTGAAGAAGACACTAGCGGGAGTGACGAGCAGTACTTC.

For the CDR3, the DNA is TGTGCCAGCAGCCAAGATCCGGGACAGCCTCGGGTGGACTATGGCTACACCTTC. Translation: CASSQDPGQPRVDYGYTF. V usage is TRBV4-2 and J usage is TRBJ1-2; the match to TRBD1 covers 7 bases. Per the germline V gene, CDR1 is LGHNA and CDR2 is YNFKEQ. This CDR3 is 18 amino acids long. Germline trimming cut 0 bases from V and 3 bases from J; bases unmatched to any gene: 13.

The V and J genes are TRBV5-1 and TRBJ1-4; TRBD1 aligns across 9 bases. Per the germline V gene, CDR1 is SGHRS and CDR2 is YFSETQ. This CDR3 has 14 residues. The trim removed 2 bases at V and 5 bases at J, leaving 1 base unmatched. DNA of the CDR3: TGCGCCAGCAGCTTCGGACAGGGGAATGAAAAACTGTTTTTT. Amino acid sequence: CASSFGQGNEKLFF. The whole variable domain, remainder taken from reference TRBV5-1 and TRBJ1-4, is KAGVTQTPRYLIKTRGQQVTLSCSPISGHRSVSWYQQTPGQGLQFLFEYFSETQRNKGNFPGRFSGRQFSNSRSEMNVSTLELGDSALYLCASSFGQGNEKLFFGSGTQLSVL.

The chain joins TRBV9 to TRBJ2-1; the match to TRBD2 covers 10 bases. Looked up from germline, CDR1 is SGDLS and CDR2 is YYNGEE. V lost 0 bases to trimming and J lost 4 bases; unmatched junction nucleotides: 10. The CDR3 totals 18 residues. The CDR3 is CASSVESPDSGGYNEQFF. The CDR3 DNA reads as TGTGCCAGCAGCGTAGAGTCCCCGGATAGCGGGGGGTACAATGAGCAGTTCTTC.

The rearrangement joins TRBV7-2 to TRBJ2-3, with D perhaps matching TRBD1 (5 bases). The germline V gene encodes CDR1 SGHTA and CDR2 FQGNSA. CDR3 length equals 16 residues. Between the trimmed V and J ends, which lost 0 bases and 6 bases, there was a span of 16 bases. The CDR3 nucleotides read TGTGCCAGCAGCTTAGCCCCGGTGCAGGGTATGGATACGCAGTATTTT. This gives the protein CASSLAPVQGMDTQYF.

The chain employs TRBV5-1 and TRBJ2-3, with TRBD2 matching 9 bases. The CDR3 spans 15 residues. V shed 6 bases, J shed 5 bases, and the junction held 10 bases outside the gene matches. Germline values: CDR1 SGHRS, CDR2 YFSETQ. This chain's CDR3 is CASTPGGLAGDTQYF. The CDR3, as DNA: TGCGCCAGCACTCCGGGGGGACTAGCAGGAGATACGCAGTATTTT.

This chain links TRBV6-5 with TRBJ1-2; 7 bases align to TRBD1. The ends lost 2 bases at V and 4 bases at J; junction bases unmatched: 4. The CDR3 has 14 residues. Germline CDR1 MNHEY, CDR2 SVGAGI. CDR3 loop: CASSYGGGAYGYTF. In DNA form, the CDR3 reads TGTGCCAGCAGTTACGGAGGGGGCGCCTATGGCTACACCTTC.

The chain recombines TRBV6-1 with TRBJ1-4; tentative D call: TRBD1 (6 bases). Germline lookup yields CDR1 MNHNS and CDR2 SASEGT. The CDR3 totals 15 residues. Trimming stripped 5 bases from V and 6 bases from J, with 16 bases between. The CDR3 is CASSQYRDTDEKLFF. In nucleotides, the CDR3 is TGTGCCAGCAGTCAATACCGGGACACGGATGAAAAACTGTTTTTT.

There are a few counts of this clone. V is TRBV28 and J is TRBJ2-1; TRBD1 is a possible D gene (7 bases). The V end was cut by 1 base, the J end by 4 bases, with 14 bases between. This CDR3 is 16 amino acids long. Germline CDR1 reads MDHEN; CDR2 reads SYDVKM. The DNA for the CDR3 is TGTGCCAGCAGTTTATTTCAGGGGGGCCTTTACAATGAGCAGTTCTTC. Its translation is CASSLFQGGLYNEQFF.